This T cell receptor (beta chain) originates from a study of T cell responses to AZD1222 COVID-19 vaccine (dated by TCRdb to about 2021). Concerning the study at large: TCR sequencing covered about 230 trial participants: some 210 given two doses of AZD1222 and 26 given two doses of MenACWY control vaccine. Trial participants were enrolled by age into subgroups of 18-55, 56-69 and 70-plus years, and around 150, 28 and 57 TCR-sequenced participants, respectively, were included in these subgroups.

Points on this clone: There is no known antigen for this receptor. No base qualities exist here, and no much larger clone lies one base off it.

Read against the paper, the sample's time point label means: baseline before first vaccination. The treatment or condition label, read with the paper, signifies: meningococcal conjugate vaccine given as trial control. Vaccinee samples came from UK trials COV001 and COV002, including a single-blind randomized controlled phase 2/3 trial of AZD1222 (ChAdOx1 nCoV-19) in healthy adults. For TCRbeta chain sequencing, PBMC samples from trial participants were taken at day 0 and at day 28 after the second dose. The paper's findings and limits, for the study overall: In the small 56-69-year group, the increase in depth fell short of significance, most likely because of low power. Vaccine-associated CD4 TCRs spanned the whole spike protein, with dominant responses in regions 160-218 and 743-854. Conclusions about previously exposed vaccinees are limited, since just six AZD1222 recipients were seropositive for SARS-CoV-2 at baseline. Reportedly, close to half of the unique spike-specific TCRs recognized epitopes lying outside the regions that are mutated in the B.1.351 and B.1.1.7 variants. Participants were mostly white British and included more females than males, and it was suggested by the authors that clonal diversity may have been underestimated. Because no day 14 peak-response samples were available, repertoires were characterized only after the peak T cell response. After two AZD1222 doses, spike-specific TCR breadth and depth were significantly higher than at day 0 and than in MenACWY recipients.

V is clipped by 3 bases and J by 2 bases, and the sequence between their germline boundaries is 7 bases long. Including the terminal cysteine and phenylalanine, the CDR3 comprises 13 residues. This entry keeps only the CDR3 DNA: 39 bases, framed from base 1. The germline V gene yields SGHVS for CDR1 and FQNEAQ for CDR2. The CDR3 regions of human TCRbeta chains were analyzed by immunosequencing. For the original study's pipeline: TCRs in the repertoires were compared against a reference library of SARS-CoV-2-specific TCRs that had been generated with the MIRA antigen-specificity platform. Breadth meant the fraction of unique TCRs that were SARS-CoV-2-associated, whereas depth meant the fraction of total T cells that were SARS-CoV-2-associated. Using the MIRA data, each spike-specific TCR was assigned both to the spike region to which the TCR was reactive and to a CD4 or CD8 class. Log10-transformed breadth and depth values were compared by one-way ANOVA with Sidak's multiple comparisons tests. This is the immuneACCESS table as TCRdb keeps it, with only in-frame sequences that have V and J called. A part of the clones is gone; compared with another copy, unresolved V genes explain less than half, and the rest is unexplained. D and trimming were read from the DNA, whereas the V and J calls and clone size are those reported in that table. The table for this sample lists about 190,000 clones; 80% to 90% of them were counted only once. 2.5% to 3% of the sample belongs to the ten largest clones.

Recombination linked TRBV7-8 to TRBJ2-5; possibly the D gene is TRBD1, per 5 matching bases. The receptor was derived from an adult in good health. The sequencing used peripheral blood, collected on day 0 of MenACWY control vaccination. The CDR3 sequence is CASSFDRQETQYF. The DNA is as follows: TGTGCCAGCAGCTTCGACAGACAAGAGACCCAGTACTTC.